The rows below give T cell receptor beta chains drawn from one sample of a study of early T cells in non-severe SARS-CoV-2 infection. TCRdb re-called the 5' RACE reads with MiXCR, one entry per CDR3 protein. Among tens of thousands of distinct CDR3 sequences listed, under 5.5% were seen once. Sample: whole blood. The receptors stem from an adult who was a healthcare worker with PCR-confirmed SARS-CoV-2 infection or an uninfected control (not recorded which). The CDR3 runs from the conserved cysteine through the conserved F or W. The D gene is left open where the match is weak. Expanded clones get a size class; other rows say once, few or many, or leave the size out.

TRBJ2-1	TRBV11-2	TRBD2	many	CASNDPRSGANNEQFF	TGTGCCAGCAACGACCCGAGAAGCGGGGCCAACAATGAGCAGTTCTTC
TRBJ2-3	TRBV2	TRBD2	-	CASKRLAGTTDTQYF	TGTGCCAGCAAGAGACTAGCGGGGACCACAGATACGCAGTATTTT
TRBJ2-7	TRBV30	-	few	CAWSSLEGGSYEQYF	TGTGCCTGGAGTAGCCTTGAAGGGGGTTCCTACGAGCAGTACTTC
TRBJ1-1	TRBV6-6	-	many	CASSDNRVAEAFF	TGTGCCAGCAGTGACAACAGGGTCGCTGAAGCTTTCTTT
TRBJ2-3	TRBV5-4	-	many	CASSQIGQGTDTQYF	TGTGCCAGCAGCCAAATAGGGCAGGGAACAGATACGCAGTATTTT
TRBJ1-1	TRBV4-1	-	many	CASSQGSEAFF	TGCGCCAGCAGCCAAGGGTCTGAAGCTTTCTTT
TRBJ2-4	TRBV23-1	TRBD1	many	CASSQLGQGAKNIQYF	TGCGCCAGCAGTCAACTGGGACAGGGAGCCAAAAACATTCAGTACTTC
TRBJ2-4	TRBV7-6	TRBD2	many	CASSLEVGGRAAKNIQYF	TGTGCCAGCAGCTTAGAGGTTGGTGGGAGGGCCGCCAAAAACATTCAGTACTTC
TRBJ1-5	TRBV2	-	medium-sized	CASSESSGGSQPQHF	TGTGCCAGCAGTGAATCTTCGGGGGGGAGTCAGCCCCAGCATTTT
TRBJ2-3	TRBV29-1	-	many	CSVEDTGKRTRDTQYF	TGCAGCGTTGAAGATACGGGGAAGAGGACGCGGGATACGCAGTATTTT
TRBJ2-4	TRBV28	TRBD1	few	CASISGQSKNIQYF	TGTGCCAGCATCTCGGGACAGTCCAAAAACATTCAGTACTTC
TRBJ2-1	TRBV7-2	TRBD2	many	CASSLVGASGSYNEQFF	TGTGCCAGCAGCTTAGTCGGGGCTAGCGGATCCTACAATGAGCAGTTCTTC
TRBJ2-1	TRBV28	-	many	CASSETSGLYNEQFF	TGTGCCAGCAGTGAAACATCTGGACTATACAATGAGCAGTTCTTC
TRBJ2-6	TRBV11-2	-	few	CASSFNSGANVLTF	TGTGCCAGCAGCTTTAATTCTGGGGCCAACGTCCTGACTTTC
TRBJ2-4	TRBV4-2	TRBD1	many	CASSPQGASSLNIQYF	TGTGCCAGCAGCCCACAGGGGGCCTCGAGCCTAAACATTCAGTACTTC
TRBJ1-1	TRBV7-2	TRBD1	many	CASSLVGQGALSLWVVMNTEAFF	TGTGCCAGCAGCTTAGTGGGACAGGGGGCGCTTTCCCTCTGGGTGGTGATGAACACTGAAGCTTTCTTT
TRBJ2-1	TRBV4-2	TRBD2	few	CASSQDAGLAEYNEQFF	TGTGCCAGCAGCCAAGACGCGGGGCTAGCGGAATACAATGAGCAGTTCTTC
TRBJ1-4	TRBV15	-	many	CATSRGGGATEKLFF	TGTGCCACCAGCAGAGGGGGAGGGGCTACTGAAAAACTGTTTTTT
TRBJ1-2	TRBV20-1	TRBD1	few	CSATGNYGYTF	TGCAGTGCGACAGGGAACTATGGCTACACCTTC
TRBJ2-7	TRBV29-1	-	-	CSGGRDYEQYF	TGCAGCGGGGGCAGAGACTACGAGCAGTACTTC
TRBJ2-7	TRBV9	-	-	CASSPQVESYEQYF	TGTGCCAGCAGCCCCCAGGTAGAGTCCTACGAGCAGTACTTC
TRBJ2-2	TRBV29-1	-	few	CSGGPRLTGELFF	TGCAGCGGGGGGCCTAGACTAACCGGGGAGCTGTTTTTT
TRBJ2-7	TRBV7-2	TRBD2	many	CASSFRGGDEQYF	TGTGCCAGCAGCTTTCGCGGGGGGGACGAGCAGTACTTC
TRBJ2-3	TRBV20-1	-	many	CSARSRWAGSTDTQYF	TGCAGTGCTCGGTCCCGATGGGCGGGGAGCACAGATACGCAGTATTTT
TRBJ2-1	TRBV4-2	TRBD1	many	CASSQVGQGNPRGNEQFF	TGTGCCAGCAGCCAAGTGGGACAGGGGAACCCTCGAGGGAATGAGCAGTTCTTC
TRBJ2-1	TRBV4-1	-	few	CASSRTQGFGDEQFF	TGCGCCAGCAGCCGAACTCAAGGTTTCGGGGATGAGCAGTTCTTC
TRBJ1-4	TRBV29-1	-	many	CSVRPSVNEKLFF	TGCAGCGTTAGGCCCAGTGTTAATGAAAAACTGTTTTTT
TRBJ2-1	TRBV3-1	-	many	CASGLPYNEQFF	TGTGCCAGTGGACTTCCCTACAATGAGCAGTTCTTC
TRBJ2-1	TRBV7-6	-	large	CASSLSPSPVNEQFF	TGTGCCAGCAGCTTATCCCCTTCGCCCGTTAATGAGCAGTTCTTC
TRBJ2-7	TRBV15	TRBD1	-	CATAIAGQGDYEQYF	TGTGCCACCGCGATCGCGGGACAGGGGGACTACGAGCAGTACTTC
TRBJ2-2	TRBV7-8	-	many	CASSFLGGTGELFF	TGTGCCAGCAGCTTCTTAGGCGGGACCGGGGAGCTGTTTTTT
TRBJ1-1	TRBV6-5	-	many	CASSSQGNTEAFF	TGTGCCAGCAGTTCACAGGGTAACACTGAAGCTTTCTTT
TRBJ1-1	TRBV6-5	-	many	CVTLNYSSEAFF	TGTGTTACCTTAAATTACAGCTCTGAAGCTTTCTTT
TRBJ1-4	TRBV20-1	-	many	CSARDARAATNEKLFF	TGCAGTGCTAGAGATGCGAGGGCAGCGACTAATGAAAAACTGTTTTTT
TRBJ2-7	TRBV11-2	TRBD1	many	CASSTPSTGSYEQYF	TGTGCCAGCAGCACCCCCTCGACAGGGTCCTACGAGCAGTACTTC
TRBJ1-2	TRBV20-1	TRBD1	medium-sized	CSARVERQGAGGYTF	TGCAGTGCTAGAGTCGAACGACAGGGGGCAGGCGGCTACACCTTC
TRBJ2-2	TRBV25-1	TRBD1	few	CASRETGGPGELFF	TGTGCCAGCAGGGAGACAGGGGGCCCCGGGGAGCTGTTTTTT
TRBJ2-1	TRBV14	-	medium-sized	CASSRGSYNEQFF	TGTGCCAGCAGCCGCGGCAGTTACAATGAGCAGTTCTTC
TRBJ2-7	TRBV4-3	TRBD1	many	CASSQDLTGPLYEQYF	TGCGCCAGCAGCCAAGACCTGACAGGGCCTCTCTACGAGCAGTACTTC